These T cell receptor beta chains were read from a single sample in a study of blood T cell repertoires in COVID-19. Here immunoSEQ multiplex PCR was the method, and the copy in TCRdb shows in-frame clones only, minus some. The repertoire consists of some 300,000 clones, with approximately 88% occurring once and the leading ten covering about 1.7%. The specimen was PBMCs or T cells enriched from blood (not recorded which). Source of these receptors: a woman aged 35 to 49 who had recovered from COVID-19. CDR3s include the opening cysteine and the closing phenylalanine or tryptophan. D genes are given only for firm matches.

>TRBV1|TRBJ1-2|NA
CTSSQAPGNEFNNYGYTF
>TRBV20-1|TRBJ2-7|TRBD1
CSASRLPGQGRYEQYF
>TRBV6-2/TRBV6-3|TRBJ2-3|NA
CASSSQVALTDTQYF
>TRBV18|TRBJ1-2|NA
CASSPEGSRSGYTF
>TRBV18|TRBJ2-5|TRBD2
CASPGGPQPRVEETQYF
>TRBV19|TRBJ1-2|NA
CASSNSQSYGYTF
>TRBV12-3/TRBV12-4|TRBJ1-2|TRBD1
CASSWTGLYGYTF
>TRBV4-3|TRBJ1-2|NA
CASSQGSPGADYGYTF
>TRBV6-2/TRBV6-3|TRBJ1-1|NA
CASSYSVWGLDTEAFF
>TRBV10-1|TRBJ2-3|NA
CASSESNGGGSRTDTQYF
>TRBV5-6|TRBJ2-4|NA
CASSLVDREEDIQYF
>TRBV5-6|TRBJ1-3|TRBD1
CASSRDRRGNTIYF
>TRBV5-1|TRBJ2-7|NA
CASSSPGLSLTYEQYF
>TRBV25-1|TRBJ2-2|TRBD2
CASSEIIETSGNTGELFF
>TRBV5-1|TRBJ2-3|NA
CASSLAWGVSPDDTQYF
>TRBV18|TRBJ1-4|NA
CASSTGTANEKLFF
>TRBV7-2|TRBJ2-7|TRBD1
CASSLTGVGYEQYF
>TRBV29-1|TRBJ1-2|NA
CSVGPGTNYGYTF
>TRBV30|TRBJ1-4|TRBD1
CASTRGHGEKLFF
>TRBV19|TRBJ1-4|TRBD1
CATRPGRKQGGEKLFF
>TRBV4-2|TRBJ2-4|TRBD1
CASSRGTGETIQYF
>TRBV7-9|TRBJ1-4|TRBD1
CASSPQGGENEKLFF
>TRBV4-3|TRBJ1-6|TRBD1
CASSRGTGANSPLHF
>TRBV9|TRBJ1-1|NA
CASTADGGWEEAFF
>TRBV4-1|TRBJ2-3|NA
CASSPLLAVFTDTQYF
>TRBV9|TRBJ2-1|NA
CASSARTSLAHNEQFF
>TRBV15|TRBJ2-1|TRBD2
CATSRVGAGGYNEQFF
>TRBV24-1|TRBJ2-2|TRBD1
CATSDRQGSGELFF
>TRBV5-5|TRBJ1-5|NA
CASSTGSNNQPQHF
>TRBV10-3|TRBJ1-1|NA
CAISDPGHPNTEAFF
>TRBV21-1|TRBJ2-7|NA
CASSNQARGQLLTYEQYF
>TRBV6-2/TRBV6-3|TRBJ1-1|NA
CASSYQPGANTEAFF
>TRBV27|TRBJ1-5|TRBD1
CASSLRDSDQPQHF
>TRBV4-1|TRBJ1-1|NA
CASSQVPQGRTEAFF
>TRBV5-1|TRBJ1-1|NA
CASSPSPRDTEAFF
>TRBV5-6|TRBJ2-3|TRBD2
CASSLIGVREGRDTQYF
>TRBV9|TRBJ2-5|NA
CASSVGGGGETQYF
>TRBV10-3|TRBJ1-5|TRBD1
CAIREQGVNQPQHF
>TRBV25-1|TRBJ1-1|TRBD1
CASSSGTGGTEAFF
>TRBV2|TRBJ2-2|TRBD2
CASRGWGGRNTGELFF
>TRBV5-4|TRBJ2-5|TRBD1
CASSSTGGRETQYF
>TRBV19|TRBJ1-4|NA
CASSIGTMRTNEKLFF
>TRBV3-1/TRBV3-2|TRBJ2-5|NA
CASSQDLNSGETQYF
>TRBV18|TRBJ2-1|TRBD1
CASSPSGGRYNEQFF
>TRBV5-4|TRBJ2-5|TRBD2
CASSKGLAGQETQYF
>TRBV4-2|TRBJ1-2|NA
CASSQIPVNYGYTF
>TRBV30|TRBJ1-1|TRBD1
CAWSSQGVGTEAFF
>TRBV28|TRBJ1-5|NA
CATLRDSNQPQHF
>TRBV5-4|TRBJ2-1|NA
CASSLGGDSNEQFF